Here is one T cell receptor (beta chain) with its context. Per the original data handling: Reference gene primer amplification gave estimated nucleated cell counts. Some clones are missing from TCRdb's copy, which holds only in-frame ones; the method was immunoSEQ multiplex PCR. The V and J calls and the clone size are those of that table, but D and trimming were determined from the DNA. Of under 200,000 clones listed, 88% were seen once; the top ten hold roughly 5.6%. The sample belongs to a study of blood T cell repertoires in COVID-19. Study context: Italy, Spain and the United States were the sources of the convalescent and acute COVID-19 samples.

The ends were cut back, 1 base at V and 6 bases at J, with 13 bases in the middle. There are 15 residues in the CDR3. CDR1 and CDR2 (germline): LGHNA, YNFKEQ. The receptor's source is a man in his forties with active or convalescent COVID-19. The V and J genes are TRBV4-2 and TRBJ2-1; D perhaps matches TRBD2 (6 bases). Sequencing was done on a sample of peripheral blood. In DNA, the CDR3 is TGTGCCAGCAGCCAAGTCTGGCTAGCGAGCAATGAGCAGTTCTTC. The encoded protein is CASSQVWLASNEQFF.